This T cell receptor beta chain was sequenced during a study of cytomegalovirus exposure and HLA in healthy donors. PCR employed 60 Vbeta and 13 Jbeta primers. The protocol was immunoSEQ multiplex PCR, while the TCRdb copy is restricted to in-frame clones and leaves out a portion. The sample holds about 130,000 clones, 77% seen once. The V gene's germline CDR1 is SGHRS and CDR2 YFSETQ. The V segment lost 4 bases and the J segment 7 bases; nucleotides outside the gene matches: 2. The CDR3 spans 14 residues. Sample: PBMCs. This chain connects TRBV5-1 to TRBJ1-6, with TRBD1 matching over 10 bases. The sequence came from a male donor in good health and CMV-seropositive. CDR3: CASSGDRGNSPLHF. The CDR3 coding sequence is TGCGCCAGCAGCGGGGACAGGGGAAATTCACCCCTCCACTTT.